This record looks at one T cell receptor beta chain sequence and its context. The CDR3 covers 13 residues. The ends were cut back, 2 bases at V and 5 bases at J, with 7 bases in the middle. Per the germline V gene, CDR1 is KGHSH and CDR2 is LQKENI. The data were taken from a study of control samples from healthy donors and cancer patients. Sequencing was performed with immunoSEQ multiplex PCR; in TCRdb, only in-frame clones are kept and a portion is missing. The sample records 90,000 or so clones, roughly nine tenths being singletons. This clonotype was sampled from a woman aged 55-69 years in good health. The sample taken for sequencing was blood. This chain joins TRBV18 and TRBJ2-1; D is perhaps TRBD2 (6 bases). Here the CDR3 reads CASSPGGNNEQFF. The CDR3, as DNA: TGTGCCAGCTCACCAGGGGGGAACAATGAGCAGTTCTTC.